This paragraph reports one T cell receptor (beta chain). Its target antigen remains unknown. There are no base qualities to consult, and no much larger clone falls within one base. V and J lose 2 bases and 0 bases, and a span of 10 bases separates them. The germline V gene sets CDR1 to SGHRS and CDR2 to YFSETQ. Including the terminal cysteine and phenylalanine, the CDR3 comprises 15 residues. Kept here is only the CDR3 DNA, which spans 45 bases and is read in frame from base 1. The data originate from a study of blood T cell repertoires in COVID-19 (dated by TCRdb to 2020 to 2022). For context, the study as a whole: Samples covering the acute and convalescent phases of COVID-19 were provided by collaborators in the United States, Italy and Spain. The material from the prospective study consisted of cDNA or gDNA derived from T cells, B-cell-depleted T cells, or PBMCs. Subjects who had been exposed to COVID-19, were actively infected with it, or had recovered from it provided the deeply sampled blood TCRbeta repertoires that made up the dataset. The repertoires were made available in a free public database intended to serve as a resource for research on the immune response to SARS-CoV-2. Samples came from the ongoing ImmuneRACE study (first 160 participants) plus 1,254 subjects from 6 global collaborators. A de-identified subject ID, COVID-19 status, age in years and sex were almost always included in the sample metadata. HLA class I and class II types, where available, came from metadata supplied by the sample provider rather than from assay-based typing.

TCRbeta CDR3 regions were amplified from genomic DNA using the immunoSEQ Assay, a bias-controlled multiplex PCR. In the paper's pipeline: The number of nucleated cells in each sample was estimated by amplification of reference gene primers within the assay. Sequence reads were collapsed and filtered to measure the absolute abundance of every unique TCRbeta CDR3 rearrangement. For each sample, productive Simpson clonality was calculated as the square root of Simpson's diversity index over productive rearrangements. TCRdb's version of the immuneACCESS table is confined to in-frame rearrangements and falls short of the full clone set. An unresolved V gene accounts for under half of the shortfall where checked; the remainder is of unknown origin. The D gene and trimming were derived from the DNA, and the V and J assignments and clone size from that table. The sample yields about 320,000 clones; about 90% were counted once. The ten largest clones take up over 8.5% of the sample.

Study-level results and caveats: How much clinical and demographic metadata was included differed by source and by participant, and the metadata was provided uncurated.

One collaborating source in Seattle enrolled patients during active infection and followed them longitudinally through the course of disease. Collaborating institutions collected whole blood in K2EDTA tubes following their own protocols. For TCRbeta analysis, collaborator samples were shipped as frozen whole blood, as isolated PBMCs, or as DNA extracted from either sample type. The TCR originated in a woman aged 25 to 39 with COVID-19, enrolled during active disease. The receptor chain draws on TRBV5-1 and TRBJ2-3, with a weak D call of TRBD1 (5 bases match). The sequenced sample was peripheral blood. The nucleotides are TGCGCCAGCAGCTTAAACAGGAAAAGCACAGATACGCAGTATTTT. This translates into CASSLNRKSTDTQYF.